This entry concerns a single TCR beta chain. As handled by the study authors: Reference gene primers were amplified, and this amplification served to estimate nucleated cell counts. The data were produced by immunoSEQ multiplex PCR, yet TCRdb's version contains in-frame clones alone and is incomplete. V, J and clone size reflect that table, while D and trimming were determined from the DNA. The sample includes 250,000 or so clones, about 88% seen only once; the top ten take 2.5% to 3%. The data were taken from a study of blood T cell repertoires in COVID-19. Study summary: Samples representing acute and convalescent COVID-19 were sourced from the United States, Italy and Spain. Sample material is recorded as cDNA or gDNA derived from T cells, B-cell-depleted T cells, or PBMCs.

The CDR3 totals 14 residues. Germline V lookup: CDR1 GTSNPN, CDR2 SVGIG (reference sequence). V was shortened by 1 base and J by 2 bases, with 9 bases between the two germline ends. This TCR was sampled from a woman aged 55-70 years with acute or convalescent COVID-19. The sample consisted of peripheral blood. This chain joins TRBV30 and TRBJ2-1; D remains ambiguous. The CDR3 sequence is CAWSAQVTYNEQFF. CDR3 nucleotide sequence: TGTGCCTGGAGTGCCCAGGTAACCTACAATGAGCAGTTCTTC.